The 9 T cell receptor beta chains listed next were all sequenced from one sample in a study of T cells in Graves' hyperthyroidism and ophthalmopathy. Authors of the study amplified TCR beta CDR3 regions from RNA transcripts. Primed by the HTBI set, a first-round RT-PCR was run on the TCR CDR3. Using its own MiXCR run on the multiplex PCR reads, TCRdb lists one record per CDR3 protein. Of 400,000 to 500,000 distinct CDR3 sequences in the sample, roughly an eighth were seen once. The specimen sequenced was blood. The source is a woman aged 18 to 35 with Graves' hyperthyroidism.

This clonotype was seen a few times. The rearrangement uses TRBV2 and TRBJ1-4; the match to TRBD1 covers 10 bases. This CDR3 comprises 15 residues. Germline V gene sequence: CDR1 SNHLY, CDR2 FYNNEI. Trimming removed 6 bases from V and 7 bases from J; junction bases left unmatched: 8. The CDR3 here is CASSRQGAFGEKLFF. The CDR3 DNA is TGTGCCAGCAGCCGACAGGGGGCTTTTGGTGAAAAACTGTTTTTT. The full variable domain, with the rest looked up from reference TRBV2 and TRBJ1-4, is EPEVTQTPSHQVTQMGQEVILRCVPISNHLYFYWYRQILGQKVEFLVSFYNNEISEKSEIFDDQFSVERPDGSNFTLKIRSTKLEDSAMYFCASSRQGAFGEKLFFGSGTQLSVL.

As regards this clonotype: This may come from a read error, since a much larger clone is one base off. The V call is TRBV7-9, the J call TRBJ2-3, with TRBD1 matching over 7 bases. The germline gives CDR1 SEHNR, CDR2 FQNEAQ (reference sequence). This CDR3 has 15 residues. CDR3 in DNA: TGTACCAGCAGCTTATGGGGGACAGGCACAGATACGCAGTATTTT. The encoded protein is CTSSLWGTGTDTQYF.

This clonotype was observed at least ten times. The CDR3 DNA sequence: TGCAGTGCCGGGACATATAATTCACCCCTCCACTTT. Its translation is CSAGTYNSPLHF. The V gene is TRBV20-1, the J gene TRBJ1-6; TRBD1 might be the D (6 bases). The length of the CDR3 is 12 residues. Trimming pared 6 bases from V and 4 bases from J, leaving 7 bases between. CDR1 DFQATT and CDR2 SNEGSKA come from the germline V gene (reference sequence).

A word on this clonotype: The junction departs from germline at one end; a sequencing error may be responsible. The rearrangement links TRBV18 to TRBJ2-2, with 7 positions matching TRBD2. The CDR3 sequence is 17 residues long. Per the germline V gene, CDR1 is KGHSH and CDR2 is LQKENI. For the CDR3, the DNA is TGTGTCAGCTCACCAAATTTTACTAGCGTGAACACCGGGGAGCTGTTTTTT. Protein sequence: CVSSPNFTSVNTGELFF.

This clonotype was counted many times. The chain couples TRBV4-3 to TRBJ1-5; 9 positions match TRBD1. The CDR3 totals 15 residues. Germline V lookup: CDR1 LGHNA, CDR2 YSLEER. The V segment lost 0 bases and the J segment 7 bases; nucleotides outside the gene matches: 4. The CDR3: CASSQEHRGQQPQHF. The CDR3 DNA reads as TGCGCCAGCAGCCAAGAGCACAGGGGGCAACAGCCCCAGCATTTT.

There are many counts of this clonotype. The gene calls are TRBV12-3 or TRBV12-4 and TRBJ1-1; D ambiguous. CDR3 length equals 11 residues. V lost 7 bases, J lost 4 bases, and 7 bases lay in between. CDR3 sequence reads: CASKWGTEAFF. CDR3 nucleotides: TGTGCCAGCAAGTGGGGCACTGAAGCTTTCTTT.

This clonotype has ten or more counts. CDR3 in DNA: TGTGCCGGGGTGAGTGTTCGGGGATACGAGCAGTACTTC. Amino acid sequence: CAGVSVRGYEQYF. The chain joins TRBV30 to TRBJ2-7; TRBD2 is a possible D gene (5 bases). Germline V gives CDR1 GTSNPN, CDR2 SVGIG (reference sequence). V shed 8 bases and J shed 4 bases, with 18 bases lying between them. The CDR3 spans 13 residues.

This clonotype occurred a few times. The V and J genes are TRBV10-3 and TRBJ1-4; 8 nucleotides agree with TRBD1. Trimming removed 10 bases from V and 8 bases from J; junction bases left unmatched: 12. CDR1 is ENHRY, CDR2 SYGVKD, per germline. The CDR3 loop spans 14 amino acids. In DNA form, the CDR3 reads TGTGCCAGCCGCACATCAGGGGGCGGCGAAAAACTGTTTTTT. Translation: CASRTSGGGEKLFF.

This clonotype was recorded many times. The chain combines TRBV6-1 with TRBJ1-6; D uncertain. Between the trimmed V and J ends, which lost 8 bases and 7 bases, there was a span of 15 bases. Germline V gene data show CDR1 as MNHNS and CDR2 as SASEGT. CDR3 size: 14 residues. CDR3 sequence: CASQEGGMNSPLHF. The CDR3 DNA is TGTGCCAGCCAAGAGGGAGGGATGAATTCACCCCTCCACTTT.